This is a list of T cell receptor beta chains from one sample in a study of CD8 T cells in ankylosing spondylitis. In TCRdb, the 5' RACE reads were re-called with MiXCR into one record per CDR3 protein. The profile shows fewer than 750,000 distinct CDR3 sequences, under 20% of them singletons. Specimen: blood, either unsorted or a sorted T cell fraction (not recorded which). These receptors were obtained from a male donor with ankylosing spondylitis. The CDR3 runs from the conserved cysteine through the conserved F or W. Each record gives: V gene, CDR3 protein.

TRBV5-5 CASSSWGGLDTGELFF
TRBV6-1 CASSPRDYSYEQYF
TRBV11-2 CASSLEWDSEQFF
TRBV29-1 CSVRDTHQETQYF
TRBV20-1 CSALMLDTQYF
TRBV19 CASSGRTNYGYTF
TRBV27 CASSGTGRNTEAFF
TRBV20-1 CSARDMGTSGRLKTQYF
TRBV2 CASSGGSSYNSPLHF
TRBV4-1 CASSRTSGSTDTQYF
TRBV20-1 CSARDRTGTYEQYF
TRBV5-1 CASSFESQNYGYTF
TRBV2 CASGRQGTEAFF
TRBV20-1 CSAKRPGTYNSPLHF
TRBV20-1 CSALRGFSGYEQYF
TRBV2 CAAQGADEKLFF
TRBV4-1 CASSQRTDEKLFF
TRBV12-3/TRBV12-4 CASSSGQGAGEKLFF
TRBV2 CASTFRDKSSYEQYF
TRBV20-1 CSARRDRVVAEAFF
TRBV13 CASTRGSGNTIYF
TRBV28 CASSFQRERSEQFF
TRBV20-1 CSARDATGLRAVAEAFF
TRBV7-6 CASSLGDYLDEQYF
TRBV5-1 CASKDTGELFF
TRBV20-1 CSARRVLGQGYGYTF
TRBV4-1 CASSQVKQREYFVSKNIQYF
TRBV12-3/TRBV12-4 CASSPGTDIYEQYF
TRBV7-2 CASSKTGTVSGELFF
TRBV4-1 CASSQEGGAYEQYF
TRBV5-1 CASSLAPGSEETQYF